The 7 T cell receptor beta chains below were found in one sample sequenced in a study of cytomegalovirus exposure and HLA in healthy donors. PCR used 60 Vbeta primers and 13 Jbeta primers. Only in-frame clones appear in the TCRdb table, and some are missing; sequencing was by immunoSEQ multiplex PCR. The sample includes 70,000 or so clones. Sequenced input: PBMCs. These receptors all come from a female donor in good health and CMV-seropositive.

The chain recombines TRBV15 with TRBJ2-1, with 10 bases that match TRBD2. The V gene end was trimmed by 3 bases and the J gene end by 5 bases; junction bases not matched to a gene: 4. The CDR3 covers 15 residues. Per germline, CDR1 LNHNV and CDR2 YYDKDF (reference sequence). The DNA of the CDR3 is TGTGCCACCAGCAGTAGCGGGGGGAACGACAATGAGCAGTTCTTC. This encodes CATSSSGGNDNEQFF.

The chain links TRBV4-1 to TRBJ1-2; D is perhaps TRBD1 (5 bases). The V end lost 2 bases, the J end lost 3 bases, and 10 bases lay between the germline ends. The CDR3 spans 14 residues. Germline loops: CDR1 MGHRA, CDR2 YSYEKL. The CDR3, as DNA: TGCGCCAGCAGCCAAATAACAGGTGACTATGGCTACACCTTC. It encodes CASSQITGDYGYTF.

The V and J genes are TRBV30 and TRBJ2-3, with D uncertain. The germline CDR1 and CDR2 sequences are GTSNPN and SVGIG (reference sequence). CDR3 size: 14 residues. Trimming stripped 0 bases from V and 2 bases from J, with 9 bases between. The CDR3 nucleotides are TGTGCCTGGAGTGTAGGCGGCCCCACAGATACGCAGTATTTT. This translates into CAWSVGGPTDTQYF. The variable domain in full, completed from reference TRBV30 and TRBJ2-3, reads SQTIHQWPATLVQPVGSPLSLECTVEGTSNPNLYWYRQAAGRGLQLLFYSVGIGQISSEVPQNLSASRPQDRQFILSSKKLLLSDSGFYLCAWSVGGPTDTQYFGPGTRLTVL.

The CDR3 protein is CASSQEYRGTDTQYF. DNA of the CDR3: TGTGCCAGCAGCCAAGAATACAGGGGTACAGATACGCAGTATTTT. The V call is TRBV4-2, the J call TRBJ2-3; 7 bases line up with TRBD1. Germline V gene sequence: CDR1 LGHNA, CDR2 YNFKEQ. V was pared by 0 bases and J by 3 bases, with 3 bases of the junction left unmatched. CDR3 length equals 15 residues.

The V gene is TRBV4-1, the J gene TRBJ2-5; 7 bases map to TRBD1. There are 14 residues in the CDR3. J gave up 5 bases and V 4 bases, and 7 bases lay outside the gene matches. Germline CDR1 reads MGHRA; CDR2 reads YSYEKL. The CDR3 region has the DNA TGCGCCAGCAGCCCAGTTACAGGGGAGGAGACCCAGTACTTC. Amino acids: CASSPVTGEETQYF.

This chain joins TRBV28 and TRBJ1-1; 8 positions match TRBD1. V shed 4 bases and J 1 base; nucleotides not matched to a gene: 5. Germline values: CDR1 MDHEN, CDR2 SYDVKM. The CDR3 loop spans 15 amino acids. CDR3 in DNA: TGTGCCAGCAGTTCGGCGGACAGGGAGAACACTGAAGCTTTCTTT. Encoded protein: CASSSADRENTEAFF.

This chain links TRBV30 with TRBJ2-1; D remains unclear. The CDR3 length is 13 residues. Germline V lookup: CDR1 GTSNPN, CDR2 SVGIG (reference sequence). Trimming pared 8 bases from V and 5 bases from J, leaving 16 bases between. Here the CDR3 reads CAHEAIGHNEQFF. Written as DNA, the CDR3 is TGTGCCCACGAGGCGATTGGCCACAATGAGCAGTTCTTC.